A single sample gave rise to the 13 T cell receptor beta chains below, sequenced in a study of blood T cell repertoires in COVID-19. Using immunoSEQ multiplex PCR, the repertoire was profiled, and TCRdb retains in-frame clones only, with some absent. This table has some 320,000 clones, about 89% appearing once. The sequencing sample was made of PBMCs or T cells enriched from blood (not recorded which). Receptors originate from a woman in her 30s who had recovered from COVID-19.

This clone is a singleton in its sample. The rearrangement joins TRBV6-5 to TRBJ1-5; D not certain. The CDR3 contains 16 residues. Trimming shortened V by 3 bases and J by 0 bases, and 12 bases separated the two germline ends. Germline values: CDR1 MNHEY, CDR2 SVGAGI. The CDR3 reads CASSYLAKYSNQPQHF. The CDR3, as DNA: TGTGCCAGCAGTTATCTGGCAAAGTATAGCAATCAGCCCCAGCATTTT.

J is TRBJ1-4 and V is TRBV6-1; D gene ambiguous. The V end was cut by 4 bases, the J end by 3 bases, with 15 bases between. The CDR3 is 16 residues long. The V gene's germline CDR1 is MNHNS and CDR2 SASEGT. The CDR3: CASSGIAVAANEKLFF. CDR3 coding DNA: TGTGCCAGCAGTGGCATCGCAGTTGCGGCTAATGAAAAACTGTTTTTT.

This chain uses TRBV5-5 with TRBJ1-5, with a weak D call TRBD1 (6 bases). Germline V gives CDR1 SGHKS, CDR2 YYEKEE (reference sequence). V was clipped by 3 bases and J by 0 bases, with 16 bases between them. This CDR3 comprises 17 residues. The CDR3 sequence is CASSSIQGPYSNQPQHF. CDR3 bases: TGTGCCAGCAGCTCGATACAGGGCCCATATAGCAATCAGCCCCAGCATTTT. Supplemented by reference TRBV5-5 and TRBJ1-5, the full variable domain reads DAGVTQSPTHLIKTRGQQVTLRCSPISGHKSVSWYQQVLGQGPQFIFQYYEKEERGRGNFPDRFSARQFPNYSSELNVNALLLGDSALYLCASSSIQGPYSNQPQHFGDGTRLSIL.

This clone was seen only once. The J gene is TRBJ1-4, the V gene TRBV4-3; 7 nucleotides line up with TRBD1. V shed 1 base and J 6 bases; nucleotides not matched to a gene: 17. The CDR3 is 19 residues long. Germline loops: CDR1 LGHNA, CDR2 YSLEER. CDR3 sequence: CASSQGSQGPGNGDEKLFF. In DNA form, the CDR3 reads TGCGCCAGCAGCCAAGGCTCACAGGGGCCGGGGAACGGGGATGAAAAACTGTTTTTT.

The chain carries TRBV5-6 and TRBJ1-3, with a weak D call TRBD1 (5 bases). Germline V CDR1 and CDR2: SGHDT, YYEEEE. V was cut by 1 base and J by 0 bases, with 11 bases left in between. The CDR3 has 16 amino acids. This chain's CDR3 is CASSLTGSGSGNTIYF. CDR3 nucleotide sequence: TGTGCCAGCAGCTTGACAGGTTCAGGCTCTGGAAACACCATATATTTT.

The chain uses TRBV10-3 and TRBJ1-5; D remains unclear. Trimming removed 5 bases from V and 2 bases from J, with 7 bases in between. Germline assignment: CDR1 ENHRY and CDR2 SYGVKD. There are 13 residues in the CDR3. DNA for the CDR3: TGTGCCATCAGTCACGGAGGCAATCAGCCCCAGCATTTT. Encoded protein: CAISHGGNQPQHF.

This chain joins TRBV7-6 and TRBJ2-3; D possibly corresponds to TRBD2 (5 bases). This CDR3 comprises 15 residues. CDR1 SGHVS and CDR2 FNYEAQ come from the germline V gene. V was pared by 7 bases and J by 3 bases, with 17 bases between. Here the CDR3 DNA reads TGTGCCAGCAAGGACTCCCCGAGTAGTACAGATACGCAGTATTTT. Protein product: CASKDSPSSTDTQYF.

This clone came up once. Here the CDR3 DNA reads TGTGCCAGCAGCTTCCAAGGCGGGAGCCCTGGGGCCAACGTCCTGACTTTC. Amino acid sequence: CASSFQGGSPGANVLTF. The chain recombines TRBV7-3 with TRBJ2-6; 7 bases agree with TRBD2. J was trimmed by 2 bases and V by 3 bases; bases with no gene match: 7. The CDR3 is made up of 17 amino acids. Germline values: CDR1 SGHTA, CDR2 FQGTGA.

This rearrangement joins TRBV29-1 to TRBJ2-7; the match to TRBD2 covers 10 bases. The CDR3 length is 16 residues. V lost 1 base and J lost 0; bases outside the gene matches: 6. CDR1 and CDR2 (germline): SQVTM, ANQGSEA. DNA for the CDR3: TGCAGCGTTGAAGTCACTAGCGGGGAAAGCTCCTACGAGCAGTACTTC. This sequence encodes CSVEVTSGESSYEQYF.

The chain uses TRBV7-2 and TRBJ1-6, with 10 bases fitting TRBD1. Germline CDR1 is SGHTA and CDR2 is FQGNSA. J lost 9 bases, V lost 1 base, and 6 bases had no gene match. The CDR3 has 16 residues. The CDR3: CASSLVGTGEGSPLHF. In nucleotides, the CDR3 is TGTGCCAGCAGCTTAGTTGGGACAGGGGAGGGTTCACCCCTCCACTTT.

CDR3 DNA: TGTGCCAGCAGTTTTCCTTTGGGACAGCCTTATGGCTACACCTTC. Its protein product is CASSFPLGQPYGYTF. The chain uses TRBV28 and TRBJ1-2; 7 bases map to TRBD1. The CDR3 sequence is 15 residues long. V shed 3 bases and J 5 bases; nucleotides not matched to a gene: 9. The germline V gene encodes CDR1 MDHEN and CDR2 SYDVKM.

A single count supports this clone. The chain employs TRBV7-9 and TRBJ2-1; possible D gene TRBD2, 6 bases. There are 14 residues in the CDR3. Germline values: CDR1 SEHNR, CDR2 FQNEAQ (reference sequence). Trimming shortened V by 0 bases and J by 6 bases, and 9 bases separated the two germline ends. The CDR3 loop is CASSLAGLFNEQFF. In DNA form, the CDR3 reads TGTGCCAGCAGCTTAGCGGGACTGTTCAATGAGCAGTTCTTC. Filled out from reference TRBV7-9 and TRBJ2-1, the complete variable domain reads DTGVSQNPRHKITKRGQNVTFRCDPISEHNRLYWYRQTLGQGPEFLTYFQNEAQLEKSRLLSDRFSAERPKGSFSTLEIQRTEQGDSAMYLCASSLAGLFNEQFFGPGTRLTVL.

The chain is built from TRBV5-4 and TRBJ2-3; 13 bases are shared with TRBD2. The CDR3 extends over 17 amino acids. Germline loops: CDR1 SGHNT, CDR2 YYREEE (reference sequence). V lost 4 bases and J lost 3; bases outside the gene matches: 8. This CDR3 is CASSTGLAGSVTDTQYF. The CDR3 DNA reads TGTGCCAGCAGCACGGGACTAGCGGGGAGTGTTACAGATACGCAGTATTTT.